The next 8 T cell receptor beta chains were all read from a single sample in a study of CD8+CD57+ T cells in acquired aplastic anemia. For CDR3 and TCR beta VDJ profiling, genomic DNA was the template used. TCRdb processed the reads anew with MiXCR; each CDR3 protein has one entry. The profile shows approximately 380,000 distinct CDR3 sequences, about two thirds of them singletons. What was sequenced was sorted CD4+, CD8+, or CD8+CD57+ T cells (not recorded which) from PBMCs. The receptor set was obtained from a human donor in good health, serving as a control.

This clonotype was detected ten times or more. The CDR3 DNA follows: TGTGCCAGCAGTCGAACAGGGATAGATGGCTACACCTTC. It codes for CASSRTGIDGYTF. The chain carries TRBV6-5 and TRBJ1-2, with D perhaps TRBD1 (6 bases). Germline V gene sequence: CDR1 MNHEY, CDR2 SVGAGI. The CDR3 has 13 amino acids. Trimming removed 5 bases at V and 6 bases at J, with 13 bases between.

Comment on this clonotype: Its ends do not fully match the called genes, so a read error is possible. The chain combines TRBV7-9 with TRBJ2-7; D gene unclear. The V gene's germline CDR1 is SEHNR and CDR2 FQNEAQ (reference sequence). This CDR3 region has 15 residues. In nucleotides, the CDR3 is TGTGCCAGCAGCTTAGCGCGCAGTCCGTACTACCAGCAGTACTTC. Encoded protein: CASSLARSPYYQQYF.

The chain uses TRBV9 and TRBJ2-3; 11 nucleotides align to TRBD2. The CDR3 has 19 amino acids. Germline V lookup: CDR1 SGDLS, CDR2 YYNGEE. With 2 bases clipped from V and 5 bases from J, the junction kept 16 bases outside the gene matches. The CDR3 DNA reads TGTGCCAGCAGCGTCGCCACTAGCGGGGGCGCAACCCCACGAGATACGCAGTATTTT. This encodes CASSVATSGGATPRDTQYF. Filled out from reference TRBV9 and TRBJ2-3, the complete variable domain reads DSGVTQTPKHLITATGQRVTLRCSPRSGDLSVYWYQQSLDQGLQFLIQYYNGEERAKGNILERFSAQQFPDLHSELNLSSLELGDSALYFCASSVATSGGATPRDTQYFGPGTRLTVL.

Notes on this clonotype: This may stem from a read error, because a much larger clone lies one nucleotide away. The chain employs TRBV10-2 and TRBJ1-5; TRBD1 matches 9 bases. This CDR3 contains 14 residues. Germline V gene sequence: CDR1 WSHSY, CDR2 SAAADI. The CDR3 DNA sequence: TGTGCCAGCAAATTGGGGACAGGGAGTCAGCCCCAGCATTTT. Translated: CASKLGTGSQPQHF.

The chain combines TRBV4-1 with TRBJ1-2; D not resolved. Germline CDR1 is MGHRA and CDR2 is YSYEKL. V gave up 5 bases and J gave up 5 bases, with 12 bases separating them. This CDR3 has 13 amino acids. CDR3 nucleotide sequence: TGCGCCAGCAGCTTGTCGCTTCTTTATGGCTACACCTTC. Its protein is CASSLSLLYGYTF.

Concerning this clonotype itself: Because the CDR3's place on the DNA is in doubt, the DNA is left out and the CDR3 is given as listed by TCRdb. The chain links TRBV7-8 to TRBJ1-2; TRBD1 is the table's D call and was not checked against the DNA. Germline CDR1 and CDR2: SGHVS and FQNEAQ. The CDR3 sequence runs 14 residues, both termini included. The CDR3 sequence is CASSFGGGSVFFGF.

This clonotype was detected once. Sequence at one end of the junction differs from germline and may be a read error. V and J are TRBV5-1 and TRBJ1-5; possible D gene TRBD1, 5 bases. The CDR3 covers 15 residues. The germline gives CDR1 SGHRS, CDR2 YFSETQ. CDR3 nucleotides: TGTGCCAGCAGTAGGACCAGGGATAGCGGTCAGCCCCAGCATTTT. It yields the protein CASSRTRDSGQPQHF.

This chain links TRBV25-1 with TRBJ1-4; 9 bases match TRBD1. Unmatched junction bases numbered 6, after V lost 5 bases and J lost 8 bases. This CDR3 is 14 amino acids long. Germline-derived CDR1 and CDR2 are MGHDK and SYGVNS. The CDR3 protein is CASSSGTGNEKLFF. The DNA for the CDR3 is TGTGCCAGCAGTTCCGGGACAGGGAACGAAAAACTGTTTTTT.